This entry describes one TCR beta chain. This clonotype was counted at least ten times. The antigen this receptor binds is unknown. Per-base qualities were not stored, and no clone one base away is much larger. The sample belongs to a study of T cells in Graves' hyperthyroidism and ophthalmopathy (dated by TCRdb to about 2019). Broadly, across the study: Peripheral blood samples were taken at the time of initial diagnosis, prior to any treatment. To identify distinguishing TCR V-J signatures, a discovery cohort of around 100 patients was used, comprising approximately 40 with Graves' ophthalmopathy and around 60 with stable Graves' hyperthyroidism. Whether ophthalmopathy could be predicted prospectively was tested in an independent validation cohort made up of under 20 hyperthyroidism patients plus 17 patients who later progressed to ophthalmopathy. For training and testing, the 95 to 100 patients in the discovery cohort were randomly divided in a 7:3 ratio. In about 6 Graves' hyperthyroidism patients, the study also compared T-cell repertoires from thyroid tissue with T-cell repertoires from blood. After sampling, hyperthyroidism patients received methimazole starting at 30 mg daily, and ophthalmopathy patients received high-dose intravenous methylprednisolone. According to the paper, TCR Vbeta CDR3 sequencing was carried out on more than 120 peripheral blood samples, which came from more than 40 ophthalmopathy, fewer than 80 hyperthyroidism and approximately 17 progressor patients.

Stable Graves' hyperthyroidism was defined as no progression to ophthalmopathy during 18 months of follow-up. The hyperthyroidism patients were between 18 and 65 years old and newly diagnosed, with a disease duration of less than 2 months. Exclusion was applied to patients with uncontrolled infections, other autoimmune diseases, pregnancy or lactation. Diagnoses were established on the basis of clinical symptoms, serum thyroxine and TRAb, thyroid ultrasound, and orbital computed tomography. PBMCs were separated from roughly 10 ml of fresh peripheral blood using Ficoll-Paque density gradient centrifugation. Trizol reagent was used to extract total RNA, and RNA quality was then checked on an Agilent 2100 Bioanalyzer. The TCR beta CDR3 regions were amplified from RNA transcripts. For the first round of RT-PCR on the TCR CDR3, the HTBI primer set was used together with the Qiagen OneStep RT-PCR kit. Libraries were constructed in a second round of multiplex PCR, after which size selection and purification were performed. Paired-end sequencing of the libraries was performed with 100 bp reads on an Illumina HiSeq2000. The authors processed their data as follows. SOAPnuke was used to process the raw data, throwing out any read that contained adapters or uncalled bases, had a mean Phred below 15, or lacked an exact constant-primer or identifier match. High-quality paired reads were merged using COPE v1.2.5, and each unique nucleotide sequence was defined as a clonotype. MiTCR v1.1 was used to align clonotypes to the IMGT TRBV, TRBD and TRBJ reference segments. The analysis included only V-J combinations with a frequency above 0.0001, which together covered over 98% of the repertoires. A TCS score was defined as the ratio between F50 (clonal expansion) and ExV (chaos), using BLOSUM62-based TCRdist between CDR3 peptides within each V-J. Welch's t-statistics and random forest reduced fewer than 600 V-J features to roughly 13, which were used in a naive Bayes classifier (R e1071). TCRdb handled the public reads itself, with Q25 trimming in fastp and clone calling in MiXCR, and kept productive beta chains. Here each entry gathers all rows of one CDR3 protein and keeps the most common genes and DNA. The V and J calls follow TCRdb's processing rather than the paper's. Within this sample are 300,000 or so distinct CDR3 sequences, with 20% to 25% of them counted one time only. Around 48% of the sample is taken by the ten largest.

Study-level results and caveats: A model built on a 13 V-J signature distinguished ophthalmopathy from stable hyperthyroidism, reaching 85% to 90% sensitivity and 81.08% specificity in cross-validation and 80%/75% in testing. During validation, the model predicted progression to ophthalmopathy a median of around 7 months ahead of onset, with just under 71% sensitivity and more than 72% specificity. No statistical method was used to fix the sample size in advance, and group allocation was not hidden from the investigators. Blood samples also contained most of the expanded thyroid clonotypes (frequency above 0.001), which suggests that blood repertoires may reflect thyroid immune responses.

Relative to germline, V is missing 0 bases and J is missing 5 bases, with 6 bases of the junction outside any gene match. The CDR3 measures 15 amino acids from cysteine to phenylalanine. The entry retains the CDR3 DNA only, 45 bases that are in frame from base 1. The germline V gene (reference sequence) gives CDR1 as MNHEY and CDR2 as SMNVEV. The sequence was obtained from a woman in her 50s with Graves' hyperthyroidism. The material sequenced was blood. The chain was built from TRBV27 and TRBJ2-5; the junction holds 7 bases that match TRBD1. CDR3 region: CASSLSGTDGETQYF. Read as DNA, the sequence is TGTGCCAGCAGTTTATCCGGGACAGACGGGGAGACCCAGTACTTC.